The clone carrying this TCR beta chain has a handful of counts. Its antigen is currently unknown. V gave up 5 bases and J gave up 4 bases, with 11 bases separating them. Germline V gene sequence: CDR1 MNHNY, CDR2 SVGAGI (reference sequence). The CDR3 runs to 13 residues. The data were taken from a study of CD4+ T cells in melanoma. Study findings and constraints: Reportedly, melanoma neoantigen-specific CD4+ T cells showed varied differentiation states. CD8+ T cell, macrophage and B cell function reportedly correlated with neoantigen-specific CD4+ T cells.

The assay was immunoSEQ multiplex PCR, and TCRdb's table has in-frame clones only and misses some. The sample lists roughly 15,000 clones; approximately 62% were seen once. Sequencing was performed on cells from a culture (not recorded whether cultured in vitro). The V gene is TRBV6-6, the J gene TRBJ1-2; no clear D gene. The sequence came from a human donor with melanoma. CDR3 DNA: TGTGCCAGCAGTCTGGGAGGGCTCTATGGCTACACCTTC. It translates to CASSLGGLYGYTF.